This T cell receptor beta chain was recovered during a study of T-cell reconstitution after alpha-beta-depleted transplantation in children. Study-level results: Alpha-beta T cells present about two months after transplant were reported to originate from several hundred expanded graft clones.

Turning to this clonotype: The target antigen is unknown.

The CDR3 is 23 residues long. The ends lost 0 bases at V and 2 bases at J; junction bases unmatched: 22. Germline CDR1 LGHNA, CDR2 YNFKEQ. Using unique molecular identifiers, the investigators prepared the TCRbeta library. TCRdb reprocessed the PCR reads with MiXCR, giving one entry per CDR3 protein. The sample holds approximately 82,000 distinct CDR3 sequences, around 15% seen once. The sequence was obtained from a male patient aged 2-15 years who had a stem cell transplant for acute lymphoblastic leukemia, so the T cells may come from the graft donor. This rearrangement joins TRBV4-2 to TRBJ2-5; the match to TRBD2 covers 12 bases. The starting material was PBMCs, mostly from graft donor cells, obtained 180 days after TCRalphabeta/CD19-depleted stem cell transplant. Written as DNA, the CDR3 is TGTGCCAGCAGCCAAGATCTGTTAATCACGTGGCTAGCGGGGGGGCCGAGGCAAGAGACCCAGTACTTC. Its protein product is CASSQDLLITWLAGGPRQETQYF.